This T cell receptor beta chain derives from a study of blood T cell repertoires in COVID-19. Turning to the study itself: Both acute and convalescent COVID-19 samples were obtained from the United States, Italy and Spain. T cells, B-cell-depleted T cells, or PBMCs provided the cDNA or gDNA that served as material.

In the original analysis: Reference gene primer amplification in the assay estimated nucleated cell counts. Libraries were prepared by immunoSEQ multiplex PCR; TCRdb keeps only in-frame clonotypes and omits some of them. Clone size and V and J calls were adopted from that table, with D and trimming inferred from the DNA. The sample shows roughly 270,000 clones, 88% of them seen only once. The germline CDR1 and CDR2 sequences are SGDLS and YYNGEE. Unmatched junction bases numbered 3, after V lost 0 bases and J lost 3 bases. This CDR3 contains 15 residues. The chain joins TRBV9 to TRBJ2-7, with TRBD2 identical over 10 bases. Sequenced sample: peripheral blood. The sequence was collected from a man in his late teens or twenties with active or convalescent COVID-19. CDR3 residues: CASSVGLAGVYEQYF. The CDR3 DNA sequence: TGTGCCAGCAGCGTAGGGCTAGCGGGGGTCTACGAGCAGTACTTC.